This record covers a single T cell receptor (beta chain). This sample was included in a study of molecular identifiers for immune sequencing clone quantification. TCRdb reprocessed the PCR reads via MiXCR and lists one record per CDR3 protein. This table holds about 100,000 distinct CDR3 sequences, over 30% found once. The V gene's germline CDR1 is SGHAT and CDR2 FQNNGV. CDR3 length: 15 residues. Trimming took 5 bases from V and 9 from J; bases not matched to a gene: 11. The sequence was collected from a human donor in good health. Some libraries in this study had Jurkat cell RNA spiked in. Sequences were obtained from naive CD8+ T cells from blood, with Jurkat cell RNA spiked in. Subset specified: FACS-sorted CD8+CD4-CCR7+CD45RA+ naive T cells. V and J are TRBV11-2 and TRBJ2-3, with 10 nucleotides matching TRBD1. This CDR3 is CASSRRTGGTATQYF. CDR3 nucleotide sequence: TGTGCCAGCAGCCGTCGGACAGGGGGAACAGCAACGCAGTATTTT.